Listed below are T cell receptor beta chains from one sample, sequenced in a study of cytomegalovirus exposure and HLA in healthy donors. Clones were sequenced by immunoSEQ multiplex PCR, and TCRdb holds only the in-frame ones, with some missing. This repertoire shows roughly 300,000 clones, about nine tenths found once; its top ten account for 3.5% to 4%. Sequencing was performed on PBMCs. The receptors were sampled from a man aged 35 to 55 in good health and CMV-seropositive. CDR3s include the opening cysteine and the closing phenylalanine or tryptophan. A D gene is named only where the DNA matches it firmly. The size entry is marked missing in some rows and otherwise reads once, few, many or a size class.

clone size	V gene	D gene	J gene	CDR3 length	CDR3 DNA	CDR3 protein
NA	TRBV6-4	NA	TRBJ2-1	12	TGTGCCAGCAGTGACGTGGGAGACGAGCAGTTCTTC	CASSDVGDEQFF
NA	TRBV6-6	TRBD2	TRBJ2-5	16	TGTGCCAGCAGCCCACTAGCGGGAGGCAACCAAGAGACCCAGTACTTC	CASSPLAGGNQETQYF
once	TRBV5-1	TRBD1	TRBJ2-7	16	TGCGCCAGCAGCCCGGGATGGACAGGGAGCTCCTACGAGCAGTACTTC	CASSPGWTGSSYEQYF
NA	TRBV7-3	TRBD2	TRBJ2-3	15	TGTGCCAGCAGCCGGATCGGGGGGGGCACAGATACGCAGTATTTT	CASSRIGGGTDTQYF
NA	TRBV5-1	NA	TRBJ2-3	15	TGCGCCAGCAGCTTAGGGGGAACTAGCACAGATACGCAGTATTTT	CASSLGGTSTDTQYF
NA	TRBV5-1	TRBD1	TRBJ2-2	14	TGCGCCAGCAGCTCTTACAGGGGGTCCGGGGAGCTGTTTTTT	CASSSYRGSGELFF
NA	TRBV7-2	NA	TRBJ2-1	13	TGTGCCAGCAGCTTAGATTCAGGGATCCGGGAGTTCTTC	CASSLDSGIREFF
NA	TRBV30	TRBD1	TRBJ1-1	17	TGTGCCTTGGAGGGACAGGGGGCGAGATGGATGAACACTGAAGCTTTCTTT	CALEGQGARWMNTEAFF
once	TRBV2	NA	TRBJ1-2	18	TGTGCCAGCACCAGTCCGGGACAAGGGACCGGGGCTAACTATGGCTACACCTTC	CASTSPGQGTGANYGYTF
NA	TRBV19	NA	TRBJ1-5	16	TGTGCCAGTAGTATCTATCAAGTGACACGCAATCAGCCCCAGCATTTT	CASSIYQVTRNQPQHF
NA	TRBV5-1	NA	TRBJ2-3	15	TGCGCCAGCACTCTTTTGGGGGCTGTGGCAGATACGCAGTATTTT	CASTLLGAVADTQYF
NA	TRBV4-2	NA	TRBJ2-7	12	TGTGCCAGCAGCCAGGAGGGATACGAGCAGTACTTC	CASSQEGYEQYF
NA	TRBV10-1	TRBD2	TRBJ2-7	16	TGCGCCAGCAGTGACGGGACTAGCGGGAGGTCCTACGAGCAGTACTTC	CASSDGTSGRSYEQYF
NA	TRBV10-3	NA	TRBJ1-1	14	TGTGCCATCAGTGAGTACGGTGCTCGGACTGAAGCTTTCTTT	CAISEYGARTEAFF
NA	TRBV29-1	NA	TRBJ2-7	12	TGCAGCGTTGGTCTAGTTGGCTACGAGCAGTACTTC	CSVGLVGYEQYF
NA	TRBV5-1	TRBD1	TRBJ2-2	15	TGCGCCAGCAGCTTGGAAGGGGGCAACACCGGGGAGCTGTTTTTT	CASSLEGGNTGELFF
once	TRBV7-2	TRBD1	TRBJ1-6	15	TGTGCCAGCAGCGCCCCACAGGGGCTTCGTTCACCCCTCCACTTT	CASSAPQGLRSPLHF
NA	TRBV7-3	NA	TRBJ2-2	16	TGTGCCAGCAGCTTAACAGGGACTTTACCCACCGGGGAGCTGTTTTTT	CASSLTGTLPTGELFF
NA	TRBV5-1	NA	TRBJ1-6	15	TGCGCCAGCAGCTTGGCAGGGTTTGTTAATTCACCCCTCCACTTT	CASSLAGFVNSPLHF
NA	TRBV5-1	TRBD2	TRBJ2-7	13	TGCGCCAGCTCCCTGACTAGCTACAACGAGCAGTACTTC	CASSLTSYNEQYF
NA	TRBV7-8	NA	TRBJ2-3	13	TGTGCCAGCAGCTTAGCCCGTCCAGATACGCAGTATTTT	CASSLARPDTQYF
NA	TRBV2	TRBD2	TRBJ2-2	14	TGTGCCAGCGGGGAGGGAGAAGGCACCGGGGAGCTGTTTTTT	CASGEGEGTGELFF
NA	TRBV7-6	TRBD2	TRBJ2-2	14	TGTGCCAGCAGTCTAGCGGGGGACACCGGGGAACTGTTTTTT	CASSLAGDTGELFF
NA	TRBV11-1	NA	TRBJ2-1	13	TGTGCCAGCAGCCCTATCGGGGACAATGAGCAGTTCTTC	CASSPIGDNEQFF
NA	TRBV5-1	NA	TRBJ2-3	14	TGCGCCAGCAGCTTGAGAGCTTCCCAAGCTACGCAGTATTTT	CASSLRASQATQYF
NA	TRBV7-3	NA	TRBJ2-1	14	TGTGCCAGCAGCTTAACTTTCGAGCGGAATGAGCAGTTCTTC	CASSLTFERNEQFF
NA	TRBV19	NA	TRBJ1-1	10	TGTGCCACCCACCGACATGAAGCTTTCTTT	CATHRHEAFF
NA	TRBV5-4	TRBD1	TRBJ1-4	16	TGTGCCAGCAGCTTACCATCGGGACAGGGGGATGAAAAACTGTTTTTT	CASSLPSGQGDEKLFF
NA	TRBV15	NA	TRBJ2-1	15	TGTGCCACCAGCACAGGATACAACTCCTACAATGAGCAGTTCTTC	CATSTGYNSYNEQFF
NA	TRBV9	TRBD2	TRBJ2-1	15	TGTGCCAGCAGCGTAGTGGCGGGAGGCTACAATGAGCAGTTCTTC	CASSVVAGGYNEQFF
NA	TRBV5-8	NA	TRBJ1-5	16	TGTGCCAGCAGCGTTGGTACGGGTAGCAGAAATCAGCCCCAGCATTTT	CASSVGTGSRNQPQHF
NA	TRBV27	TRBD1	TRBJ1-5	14	TGTGCCAGCAGTGCCGGGACAGGGGTTCAGCCCCAGCATTTT	CASSAGTGVQPQHF
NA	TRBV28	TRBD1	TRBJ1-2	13	TGTGCCAGCAGCCGCACAGGGGGAAATGGCTACACCTTC	CASSRTGGNGYTF
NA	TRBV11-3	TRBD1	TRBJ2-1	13	TGTGCCAGCAGCTTGGGGACAGTCTATGAGCAGTTCTTC	CASSLGTVYEQFF
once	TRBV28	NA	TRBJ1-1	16	TGTGCCAGCAGTTTACCATATGACAGGAAGAACACTGAAGCTTTCTTT	CASSLPYDRKNTEAFF
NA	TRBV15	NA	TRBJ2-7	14	TGTGCCACCAGCAATCCCGCACATTTATACGAGCAGTACTTC	CATSNPAHLYEQYF
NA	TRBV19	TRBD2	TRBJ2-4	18	TGTGCCAGGGGAGTCCCCGCAGGCGGGGGGCTCACCAAAAACATTCAGTACTTC	CARGVPAGGGLTKNIQYF
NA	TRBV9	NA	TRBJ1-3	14	TGTGCCAGCAGCGTAGGCGGCCCTGGAAACACCATATATTTT	CASSVGGPGNTIYF
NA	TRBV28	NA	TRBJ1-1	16	TGTGCCAGCACCTCCCCCGGCGGCTACGGGGGCACTGAAGCTTTCTTT	CASTSPGGYGGTEAFF
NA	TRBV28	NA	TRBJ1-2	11	TGTGCCAGCAGTATTAGCTATGGCTACACCTTC	CASSISYGYTF
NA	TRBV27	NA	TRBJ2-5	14	TGTGCCAGCAGTTTCCAGCGGAGGGAAGAGACCCAGTACTTC	CASSFQRREETQYF
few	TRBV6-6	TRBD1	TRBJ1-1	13	TGTGCCAGCAGGGGGACAGGGGACACTGAAGCTTTCTTT	CASRGTGDTEAFF
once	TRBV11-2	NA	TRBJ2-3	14	TGTGCCAGCAGCTTAGAAACTAAATCAGATACGCAGTATTTT	CASSLETKSDTQYF
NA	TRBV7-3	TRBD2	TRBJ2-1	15	TGTGCCAGCAGCCTAGCGGAGAGCTCCTACAATGAGCAGTTCTTC	CASSLAESSYNEQFF
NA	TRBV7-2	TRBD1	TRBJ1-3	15	TGTGCCAGCAGCCCGGGACAGGTTAATGGAAACACCATATATTTT	CASSPGQVNGNTIYF
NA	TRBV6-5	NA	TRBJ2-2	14	TGTGCCAGCAGTTATGGACTCCCTACCGGGGAGCTGTTTTTT	CASSYGLPTGELFF
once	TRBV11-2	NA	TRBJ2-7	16	TGTGCCAGCAGCTTAACAGGGAGTCGGTTCTCCTACGAGCAGTACTTC	CASSLTGSRFSYEQYF
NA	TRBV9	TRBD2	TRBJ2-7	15	TGTGCCAGCAGCCCTATAGGGACTAGCGGATACGAGCAGTACTTC	CASSPIGTSGYEQYF